The clone carrying this TCR beta chain turned up a few times. Its matching antigen is unknown. During its preparation, the TCRbeta library received unique molecular identifiers. TCRdb redid the calling of the PCR reads with MiXCR, one entry per CDR3 protein. The table has a few hundred thousand distinct CDR3 sequences, roughly 15% seen once. The record originates from a study of T-cell reconstitution after alpha-beta-depleted transplantation in children. The study, taken as a whole, reports: T cells produced anew were the main source of T-cell counts and diversity one year after transplant. Recipient T cells and thymic progenitors that survived gave rise to the high TCRbeta diversity observed at day 60 in some patients. Several hundred expanded graft clones reportedly were the source of alpha-beta T cells about two months after transplant.

V dropped 4 bases and J dropped 7; count of bases not matched to a gene: 4. This CDR3 has 15 residues. Sample: PBMCs, mostly from graft donor cells, taken 360 days after TCRalphabeta/CD19-depleted stem cell transplant. The TCR sequence derives from a boy under two years old who had a stem cell transplant for Wiskott-Aldrich syndrome, so the T cells may come from the graft donor. V is TRBV12-3 or TRBV12-4 and J is TRBJ1-6; TRBD1 matches at 10 bases. The CDR3 nucleotides are TGTGCCAGCAGTTCCGACAGGGGGCAGAATTCACCCCTCCACTTT. Amino acids: CASSSDRGQNSPLHF.